Below are 10 T cell receptor beta chains sequenced from a single sample in a study of blood T cell repertoires in COVID-19 (TCRdb year 2020). Libraries were prepared through the immunoSEQ multiplex PCR assay. Drawn from immuneACCESS, this table holds only the in-frame rearrangements with V and J called that TCRdb kept. Clones are partly lost; checked studies trace under half to an unresolved V gene and leave the rest unexplained. The sample includes approximately 300,000 clones, with 85% to 95% observed a single time. The top ten clonotypes cover around 3.9% of the sample. Sequenced: PBMCs or T cells enriched from blood (not recorded which). Receptor source: a woman aged 25 to 39 who had been exposed to COVID-19.

The J gene is TRBJ1-2, the V gene TRBV19, with 9 bases identical to TRBD1. The junction had 10 bases not matched to a gene; V was cut back by 0 bases and J by 8 bases. Germline V gene sequence: CDR1 LNHDA, CDR2 SQIVND (reference sequence). The CDR3 totals 16 residues. The CDR3, as DNA: TGTGCCAGTAGTATAGATCTCGGACAGGGGACTTACGGCTACACCTTC. It codes for CASSIDLGQGTYGYTF.

This rearrangement joins TRBV4-1 to TRBJ2-7; TRBD1 aligns across 11 bases. V lost 1 base and J lost 7; bases outside the gene matches: 9. Germline values: CDR1 MGHRA, CDR2 YSYEKL. The CDR3 consists of 16 residues. Here the CDR3 DNA reads TGCGCCAGCAGCCAAGTGGGGACAGGGGGAAACACGGAGCAGTACTTC. Protein product: CASSQVGTGGNTEQYF.

The chain uses TRBV6-5 and TRBJ2-1, with TRBD1 matching over 10 bases. Germline V gene lookup returns CDR1 MNHEY and CDR2 SVGAGI. With V trimmed by 6 bases and J by 5 bases, 7 bases remained unmatched. There are 15 residues in the CDR3. The CDR3 region is CASRAGTGDHNEQFF. CDR3 nucleotides: TGTGCCAGCAGAGCAGGGACAGGGGACCACAATGAGCAGTTCTTC.

This chain uses TRBV7-3 with TRBJ2-5, with D possibly being TRBD2 (6 bases). This CDR3 has 15 residues. CDR1 is SGHTA and CDR2 is FQGTGA in the germline V gene. Trimming shortened V by 1 base and J by 7 bases, and 16 bases separated the two germline ends. The CDR3 DNA reads as TGTGCCAGCAGCTTAAGTTTCGGGGGTGAAGGGACCCAGTACTTC. This codes for CASSLSFGGEGTQYF.

The chain is built from TRBV4-1 and TRBJ1-5; D gene ambiguous. Germline CDR1 reads MGHRA; CDR2 reads YSYEKL. This CDR3 is 15 amino acids long. V lost 3 bases and J lost 4, with 13 bases in between. This chain's CDR3 is CASSQREIGNQPQHF. CDR3 DNA: TGCGCCAGCAGCCAGAGGGAGATAGGGAATCAGCCCCAGCATTTT.

This clone was seen a few times. The rearrangement joins TRBV4-3 to TRBJ1-2, with 8 bases matching TRBD1. Germline values: CDR1 LGHNA, CDR2 YSLEER. CDR3 length equals 16 residues. The J segment lost 4 bases and the V segment lost 2 bases, leaving 9 bases of the junction unmatched. CDR3 residues: CASSQTFQGTGYGYTF. DNA for the CDR3: TGCGCCAGCAGCCAAACCTTTCAGGGGACAGGCTATGGCTACACCTTC.

This CDR3 is CASSSTLAIEQYF. CDR3 DNA sequence: TGTGCCAGCAGTTCCACTTTAGCGATAGAGCAGTACTTC. The rearrangement joins TRBV6-6 to TRBJ2-7; the D gene is possibly TRBD2 (5 bases). CDR1 MNHNY and CDR2 SVGAGI come from the germline V gene (reference sequence). The germline V and J ends were trimmed by 4 bases and 7 bases, with 14 bases remaining between them. The CDR3 contains 13 residues.

The V call is TRBV7-2, the J call TRBJ1-3; D is uncertain. There are 12 residues in the CDR3. Trimming pared 2 bases from V and 3 bases from J, leaving 2 bases between. The germline V gene has CDR1 SGHTA and CDR2 FQGNSA. CDR3 bases: TGTGCCAGCAGCTTATATGGAAACACCATATATTTT. The encoded protein is CASSLYGNTIYF.

Comments on this clone: The sample has other DNA sequences that encode this CDR3 too. The chain joins TRBV18 to TRBJ1-1; D unresolved. CDR3 length: 13 residues. Germline CDR1 KGHSH, CDR2 LQKENI. V lost 4 bases and J 0 bases, leaving 6 bases between the germline ends. This CDR3 is CASSLQVNTEAFF. CDR3 nucleotide sequence: TGTGCCAGCTCACTCCAGGTGAACACTGAAGCTTTCTTT.

J is TRBJ2-3 and V is TRBV11-3; 10 nucleotides match TRBD2. Germline-derived CDR1 and CDR2 are SGHNT and YENEEA. With V trimmed by 3 bases and J by 1 base, 1 base remained unmatched. The CDR3 covers 15 residues. CDR3 in amino acids: CASSFGTSGTDTQYF. CDR3 in DNA: TGTGCCAGCAGCTTCGGGACTAGCGGCACAGATACGCAGTATTTT.